This T cell receptor beta chain was retrieved from a study of blood T cell repertoires in COVID-19 (TCRdb year 2020). Background on the whole study: Collaborator samples came from the United States, Italy and Spain and covered acute and convalescent phases of COVID-19. The prospective study material was composed of cDNA or gDNA derived from T cells, B-cell-depleted T cells, or PBMCs. Subjects who had been exposed to COVID-19, were actively infected with it, or had recovered from it provided the deeply sampled blood TCRbeta repertoires that made up the dataset. The repertoires were released in a freely available public database intended as a resource for research on the immune response to SARS-CoV-2. The samples were drawn from two sources: the first 160 participants of the ongoing ImmuneRACE study, and over 1,000 subjects contributed by 6 global collaborators. The sample metadata nearly always contained a de-identified subject ID, COVID-19 status, age in years and sex. HLA class I and class II types, where available, came from metadata supplied by the sample provider rather than from assay-based typing. General conclusions and limits of the study: Clinical and demographic metadata were provided uncurated, with the amount varying by source and participant.

Comment on this clone: It has no known antigen specificity. The input lacks base qualities; no much larger clone sits a single base away.

Each collaborating institution followed its own protocols to collect whole blood in K2EDTA tubes. For TCRbeta analysis, collaborators shipped samples in one of three forms: frozen whole blood, isolated PBMCs, or DNA extracted from either of those sample types. According to the germline V gene, CDR1 reads MDHEN and CDR2 reads SYDVKM. Relative to germline, V is 5 bases shorter and J is 7 bases shorter, with 15 bases between their ends. Taken from cysteine to phenylalanine, the CDR3 has 14 residues. Only the CDR3 portion is preserved as DNA: 42 bases, with reading frame beginning at the first base. The immunoSEQ Assay, a bias-controlled multiplex PCR, was used to amplify TCRbeta CDR3 regions from genomic DNA. As for how the authors treated the data: Nucleated cell counts per sample were estimated from amplification of reference gene primers within the assay. Sequence reads were collapsed and filtered to measure the absolute abundance of every unique TCRbeta CDR3 rearrangement. For each sample, productive Simpson clonality was calculated as the square root of Simpson's diversity index across productive rearrangements. TCRdb took over this immuneACCESS table, retaining in-frame rearrangements with V and J assigned. Such tables are incomplete; in checked studies, under half of the missing clones stem from an unresolved V gene, and the remainder is unexplained. V, J and clone size are taken as reported in that table, and D and trimming were inferred from the DNA itself. Counted in this sample were 130,000 to 150,000 clones; more than 70% of them appeared once. About an eighth of the sample is in the top ten clones.

Input material: peripheral blood. Recombination linked TRBV28 to TRBJ1-5, and perhaps TRBD1 as D gene, on 5 matching bases. This clonotype was sampled from a man aged 55-75 years with active or convalescent COVID-19. The CDR3 protein is CASSLRTWGQPQHF. Read as DNA, the sequence is TGTGCCAGCAGTCTACGGACGTGGGGCCAGCCCCAGCATTTT.